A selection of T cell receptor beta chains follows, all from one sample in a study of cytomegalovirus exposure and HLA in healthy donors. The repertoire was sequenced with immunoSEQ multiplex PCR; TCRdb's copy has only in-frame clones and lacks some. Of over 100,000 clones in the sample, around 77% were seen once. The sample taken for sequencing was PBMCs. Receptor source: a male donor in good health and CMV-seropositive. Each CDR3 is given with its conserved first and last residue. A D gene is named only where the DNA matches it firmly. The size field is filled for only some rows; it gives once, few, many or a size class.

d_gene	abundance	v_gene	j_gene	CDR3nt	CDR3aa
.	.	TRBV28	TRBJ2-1	TGTGCCAGCAGTTCCCAAATAGATGAGCAGTTCTTC	CASSSQIDEQFF
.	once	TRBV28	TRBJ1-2	TGTGCCAGCAGTTTGATTCGGCAGGCCTATGGCTACACCTTC	CASSLIRQAYGYTF
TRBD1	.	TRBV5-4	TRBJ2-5	TGTGCCAGCAGCCCCTCGGCGGGACAGGGGCAAGAGACCCAGTACTTC	CASSPSAGQGQETQYF
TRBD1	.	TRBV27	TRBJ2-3	TGTGCCAGCAGTTCGTCCGGACAGGGGACAGATACGCAGTATTTT	CASSSSGQGTDTQYF
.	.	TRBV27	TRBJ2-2	TGTGCCAGCAGTTTAGGCCAGAACACCGGGGAGCTGTTTTTT	CASSLGQNTGELFF
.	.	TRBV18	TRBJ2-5	TGTGCCAGCTCACCAGCTCTCGCTTCAGCCACCGGGGTGGCCCAGTACTTC	CASSPALASATGVAQYF
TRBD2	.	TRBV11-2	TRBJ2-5	TGTGCCGGCCGGGAAACGGGGGGAGAGACCCAGTACTTC	CAGRETGGETQYF
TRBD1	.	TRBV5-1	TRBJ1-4	TGCGAAAGCGGCATACAGGGGCGAGGTGAAAAACTGTTTTTT	CESGIQGRGEKLFF
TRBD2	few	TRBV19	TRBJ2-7	TGTGCCAGTAGCTCCGGCGGGAGCTCCTACGAGCAGTACTTC	CASSSGGSSYEQYF
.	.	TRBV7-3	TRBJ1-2	TGTGCCAGCAGCTTAGGTACAGGCTATGGCTACACCTTC	CASSLGTGYGYTF
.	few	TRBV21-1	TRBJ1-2	TGTGCCAGCAGCACCGACAGGCTCGGCTACACCTTC	CASSTDRLGYTF
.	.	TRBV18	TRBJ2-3	TGTGCCAGCTCACCGGTCCTATCCTACACAGATACGCAGTATTTT	CASSPVLSYTDTQYF
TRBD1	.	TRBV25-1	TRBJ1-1	TGTGCCACCCAGACAGGGCCGAACACTGAAGCTTTCTTT	CATQTGPNTEAFF
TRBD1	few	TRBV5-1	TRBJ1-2	TGCGCCAGCCGCTGGGACAGGGATTCTCCTTATGGCTACACCTTC	CASRWDRDSPYGYTF
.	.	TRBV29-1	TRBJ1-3	TGCAGCGCATACAGCTCTGGAAACACCATATATTTT	CSAYSSGNTIYF
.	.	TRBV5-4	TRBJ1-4	TGTGCCAGCAGCTCTAATCAGGGTGAAAAACTGTTTTTT	CASSSNQGEKLFF
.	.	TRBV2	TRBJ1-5	TGTGCCAGCAGGGAATCGAGGGCAGGCCCTCATCAGCCCCAGCATTTT	CASRESRAGPHQPQHF
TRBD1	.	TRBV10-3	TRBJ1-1	TGTGCCATCAGCGCCGGGACAGGGTACGTTGGAACTTTCTTT	CAISAGTGYVGTFF
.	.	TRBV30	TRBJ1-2	TGTGCCTGGAGTGTAAGTGGCGGCTACACCTTC	CAWSVSGGYTF
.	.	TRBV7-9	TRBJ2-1	TGTGCCAGCAGCTCCGGGTCCTTCGACTTGACGGGGTACAATGAGCAGTTCTTC	CASSSGSFDLTGYNEQFF
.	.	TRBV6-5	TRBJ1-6	TGTGCCAGCAGCTTACGGCAGGGATCGACACCCCTCCACTTT	CASSLRQGSTPLHF
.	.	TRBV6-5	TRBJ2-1	TGTGCCAGCAGAGACAGGACTGAAACTCAGTTCTTC	CASRDRTETQFF
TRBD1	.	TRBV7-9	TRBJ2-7	TGTGCCAGCAGCTTTCCCAGGGGGATCTCCTACGAGCAGTACTTC	CASSFPRGISYEQYF
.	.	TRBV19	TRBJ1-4	TGTGCCAGTAGTAAATCCCCCGTCGGGGGGAGTGCAGAAAAACTGTTTTTT	CASSKSPVGGSAEKLFF
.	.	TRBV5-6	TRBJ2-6	TGTGCCAGCAGCTTGGACAGCCACTCTGGGGCCAACGTCCTGACTTTC	CASSLDSHSGANVLTF
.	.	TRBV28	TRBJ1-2	TGTGCCAGCAGTTTAGCAACACCCTATGGCTACACCTTC	CASSLATPYGYTF
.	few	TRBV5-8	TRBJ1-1	TGTGCCAGCAGCCTCCTGACAGGGAACACTGAAGCTTTCTTT	CASSLLTGNTEAFF
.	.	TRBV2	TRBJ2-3	TGTGCCAGCAGTGAAGCGAGGGATGCGCAGTATTTT	CASSEARDAQYF
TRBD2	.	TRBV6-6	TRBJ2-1	TGTGCCAGCAGCCGCGGGGGTACCTCCTACAATGAGCAGTTCTTC	CASSRGGTSYNEQFF
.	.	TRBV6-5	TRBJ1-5	TGTGCCAGCAGTTTACAGGGTTGGAATCAGCCCCAGCATTTT	CASSLQGWNQPQHF
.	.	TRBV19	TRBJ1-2	TGTGCCAGTAGAGGGGATAATGCCGGCTACACCTTC	CASRGDNAGYTF
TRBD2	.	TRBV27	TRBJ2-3	TGTGCCAGCAGTTTGGGGCCGGGACTAGGAGGGGATACGCAGTATTTT	CASSLGPGLGGDTQYF
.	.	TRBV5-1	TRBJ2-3	TGCGCCAGCAGCCTCGAGCGGGCAGATACGCAGTATTTT	CASSLERADTQYF
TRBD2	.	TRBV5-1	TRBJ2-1	TGCGCCAGCAGCCCGCCGGGACTAGCGGGAAATGAGCAGTTCTTC	CASSPPGLAGNEQFF
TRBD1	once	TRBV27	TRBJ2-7	TGTGCCAGCAGTTTCGGACAGGCCTACGAGCAGTACTTC	CASSFGQAYEQYF
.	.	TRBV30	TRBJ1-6	TGTGCCTGGAGTGTTGAGGCCCCGAATTCACCCCTCCACTTT	CAWSVEAPNSPLHF
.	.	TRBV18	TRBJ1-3	TGTGCCAGCCTCCCGGCCGGGAGTGGAAACACCATATATTTT	CASLPAGSGNTIYF
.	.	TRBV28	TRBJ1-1	TGTGCCAGCAGTTTAACTCGGGGTTTTAATACTGAAGCTTTCTTT	CASSLTRGFNTEAFF
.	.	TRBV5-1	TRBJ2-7	TGCGCCAGCAGCTTAGCGACCCTACCCTACGAGCAGTACTTC	CASSLATLPYEQYF
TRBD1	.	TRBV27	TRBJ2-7	TGTGCCAGCTTTAACAGGGGTGGCGGTGGTTCTAGTACCCTGTTCGAGCAGTACTTC	CASFNRGGGGSSTLFEQYF
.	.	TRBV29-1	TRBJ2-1	TGCAGCGTAGCCGGGACACCGCAGGACAATGAGCAGTTCTTC	CSVAGTPQDNEQFF
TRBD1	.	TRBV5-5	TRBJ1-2	TGTGCCAGCAGCTGGGACAGGGGAAACTATGGCTACACCTTC	CASSWDRGNYGYTF
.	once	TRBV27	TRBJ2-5	TGTGCCAGCCTCTTAGGTGGGCAGCAGTACTTC	CASLLGGQQYF
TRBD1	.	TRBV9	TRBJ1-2	TGTGCCAGCAGCCCCGGGAGGGGACAGGGACTTTTCACCTTC	CASSPGRGQGLFTF
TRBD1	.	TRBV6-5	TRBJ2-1	TGTGCCAGCAGACCTGACAGGGGAAGCTACAATGAGCAGTTCTTC	CASRPDRGSYNEQFF
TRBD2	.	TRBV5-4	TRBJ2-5	TGTGCCAGCAGCTCGGGGACTAGCACCCAGTGGGCCCAGTACTTC	CASSSGTSTQWAQYF
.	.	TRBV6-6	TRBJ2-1	TGTGCCAGCACCATTATTCAGGGAAGTGAGCAGTTCTTC	CASTIIQGSEQFF
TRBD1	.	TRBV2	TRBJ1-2	TGTGCCAGCAGGATCCTAGGACAGGGGGAGAGGGGCTACACCTTC	CASRILGQGERGYTF
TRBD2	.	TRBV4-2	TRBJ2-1	TGTGCCAGCAGCCAAGTCGGGGGGGTGACCTACAATGAGCAGTTCTTC	CASSQVGGVTYNEQFF
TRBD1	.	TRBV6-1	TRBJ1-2	TGTGCCAGCAGTGTCCTTGGACAGGCCTCCTTACCCTATGGCTACACCTTC	CASSVLGQASLPYGYTF
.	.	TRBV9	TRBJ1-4	TGTGCCAGCAGCGCGCAGGCGACTAATGAAAAACTGTTTTTT	CASSAQATNEKLFF
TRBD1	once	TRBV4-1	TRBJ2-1	TGCGCCAGCAGCCCTTGGACAGGGTACTATGATGAGCAGTTCTTC	CASSPWTGYYDEQFF